These 27 T cell receptor beta chains were sequenced from one sample in a study of neurological immune-mediated disorders. TCRdb redid the calling of the 5' RACE reads with MiXCR, one entry per CDR3 protein. The table records 20,000 or so distinct CDR3 sequences, about 2.8% of them present only once. The sequenced sample consisted of PBMCs. Receptors were obtained from a woman aged 18-29 years with multiple sclerosis.

This clonotype was detected many times. The gene calls are TRBV7-9 and TRBJ2-3, with 8 bases identical to TRBD1. The CDR3 covers 15 residues. Germline V gene data show CDR1 as SEHNR and CDR2 as FQNEAQ (reference sequence). V shed 1 base, J shed 2 bases, and the junction held 2 bases outside the gene matches. This chain's CDR3 is CASSLGDRTTDTQYF. CDR3 nucleotides: TGTGCCAGCAGCTTAGGGGACAGGACCACAGATACGCAGTATTTT.

In its sample, this clonotype was seen many times. The rearrangement uses TRBV7-2 and TRBJ1-4, with unresolved D. The germline gives CDR1 SGHTA, CDR2 FQGNSA. The CDR3 has 15 amino acids. Trimming removed 3 bases from V and 5 bases from J, with 13 bases in between. The CDR3 protein is CASSLVDVPNEKLFF. The CDR3 DNA reads as TGTGCCAGCAGCTTGGTGGACGTCCCAAATGAAAAACTGTTTTTT.

This clonotype came up many times. The chain couples TRBV12-3 or TRBV12-4 to TRBJ1-2; D unclear. The CDR3 is made up of 14 amino acids. V was trimmed by 2 bases and J by 6 bases, leaving 13 bases between them. Here the CDR3 DNA reads TGTGCCAGCAGTTTAATAACCGGGTCCAATGGCTACACCTTC. Amino acids: CASSLITGSNGYTF.

This clonotype was observed many times. The chain links TRBV29-1 to TRBJ1-2; 9 bases line up with TRBD1. Germline V gene sequence: CDR1 SQVTM, CDR2 ANQGSEA. V lost 1 base, J lost 4 bases, and 7 bases stayed unmatched. The CDR3 extends over 15 amino acids. CDR3 in DNA: TGCAGCGTTGAAGGGGGGACAGGGACTACCTATGGCTACACCTTC. Translated, it gives CSVEGGTGTTYGYTF. Combining the CDR3 with reference TRBV29-1 and TRBJ1-2 gives the whole variable domain SAVISQKPSRDICQRGTSLTIQCQVDSQVTMMFWYRQQPGQSLTLIATANQGSEATYESGFVIDKFPISRPNLTFSTLTVSNMSPEDSSIYLCSVEGGTGTTYGYTFGSGTRLTVV.

The V call is TRBV3-1, the J call TRBJ2-1, with no clear D. V lost 4 bases and J 9 bases, leaving 10 bases between the germline ends. Germline CDR1 is LGHDT and CDR2 is YNNKEL (reference sequence). The CDR3 is 12 amino acids. The CDR3 DNA follows: TGTGCCAGCAGCCGTACCTCCGTTGAGCAGTTCTTC. It encodes CASSRTSVEQFF.

This clonotype counts as medium-sized. This chain links TRBV20-1 with TRBJ2-3; D unclear. Germline-derived CDR1 and CDR2 are DFQATT and SNEGSKA (reference sequence). Deletions cut 0 bases from V and 4 bases from J, with 14 bases between. This CDR3 comprises 15 residues. The CDR3 is CSARDLGIGADTQYF. The CDR3 coding sequence is TGCAGTGCTAGAGACCTGGGGATAGGAGCAGATACGCAGTATTTT.

At least ten counts were recorded for this clonotype. The V call is TRBV24-1, the J call TRBJ2-7; maybe TRBD1 (7 bases). CDR3 length: 15 residues. CDR1 and CDR2 (germline): KGHDR, SFDVKD. V was shortened by 4 bases and J by 3 bases, with 15 bases between the two germline ends. This chain's CDR3 is CATSDVRGTVYEQYF. Here the CDR3 DNA reads TGTGCCACCAGTGACGTCCGGGGGACAGTCTACGAGCAGTACTTC.

This clonotype was seen repeatedly, ten times or more. This chain uses TRBV20-1 with TRBJ2-5; D may be TRBD1 (6 bases). V was pared by 8 bases and J by 5 bases, with 12 bases between. Germline lookup yields CDR1 DFQATT and CDR2 SNEGSKA (reference sequence). The CDR3 contains 11 residues. DNA for the CDR3: TGCAGTCCATACAGGGCGGAGACCCAGTACTTC. This encodes CSPYRAETQYF.

There are many counts of this clonotype. This chain links TRBV3-1 with TRBJ2-3; no clear D. The CDR3 loop spans 15 amino acids. Germline CDR1 reads LGHDT; CDR2 reads YNNKEL (reference sequence). V lost 4 bases to trimming and J lost 9 bases, with 20 bases between them. CDR3 loop: CASSLALGLGETQYF. Written as DNA, the CDR3 is TGTGCCAGCAGCCTGGCCTTAGGCTTAGGAGAGACGCAGTATTTT.

Ten or more counts support this clonotype. This sequence joins TRBV7-2 and TRBJ2-1; 7 nucleotides agree with TRBD2. V gave up 3 bases and J gave up 8 bases; unmatched junction bases: 10. CDR1 and CDR2 (germline): SGHTA, FQGNSA. This CDR3 is built from 15 residues. The DNA for the CDR3 is TGTGCCAGCAGCTTCCGTCGGCGGGAGATCCATGAGCAGTTCTTC. This translates into CASSFRRREIHEQFF.

This clonotype was detected many times. The V and J genes are TRBV11-3 and TRBJ2-3, with 8 bases identical to TRBD2. With 3 bases clipped from V and 4 bases from J, the junction kept 21 bases outside the gene matches. This CDR3 comprises 20 residues. Germline CDR1 and CDR2: SGHNT and YENEEA. CDR3 DNA: TGTGCCAGCAGCTTGTTTAGCCTAGCGGGCGCGCCAGCCGCCGCAGATACGCAGTATTTT. Translated, it gives CASSLFSLAGAPAAADTQYF.

This clonotype was seen many times. The chain joins TRBV5-1 to TRBJ2-3, with a possible D match to TRBD2 (6 bases). Trimming pared 4 bases from V and 1 base from J, leaving 13 bases between. The CDR3 loop spans 15 amino acids. Germline lookup yields CDR1 SGHRS and CDR2 YFSETQ. The CDR3 DNA follows: TGCGCCAGCAGCCCGGAGGGCCCCCGCACAGATACGCAGTATTTT. Protein sequence: CASSPEGPRTDTQYF. Complete variable domain (other parts from reference TRBV5-1 and TRBJ2-3): KAGVTQTPRYLIKTRGQQVTLSCSPISGHRSVSWYQQTPGQGLQFLFEYFSETQRNKGNFPGRFSGRQFSNSRSEMNVSTLELGDSALYLCASSPEGPRTDTQYFGPGTRLTVL.

The sample holds many counts of this clonotype. This rearrangement joins TRBV5-1 to TRBJ1-2, with D perhaps matching TRBD1 (5 bases). The V gene lost 3 bases and the J gene lost 8 bases, with 14 bases spanning the gap. Germline CDR1 SGHRS, CDR2 YFSETQ. The CDR3 is 13 amino acids. The CDR3 DNA reads TGCGCCAGCAGCTGGGGGGGGTCGAGCGGCTACACCTTC. Amino acid sequence: CASSWGGSSGYTF.

A word on this clonotype: The CDR3 does not close with the conserved phenylalanine or tryptophan, likely indicating a read error. The chain is built from TRBV5-1 and TRBJ2-7; D gene unclear. The length of the CDR3 is 14 residues. Germline V CDR1 and CDR2: SGHRS, YFSETQ. V lost 0 bases and J lost 2, with 9 bases in between. CDR3 sequence reads: CASSLDLGAYEQYY. Here the CDR3 DNA reads TGCGCCAGCAGCTTGGACCTTGGAGCCTACGAGCAGTACTAC.

Judged by abundance, this clonotype is medium-sized (0.01 to 0.1%). The chain recombines TRBV29-1 with TRBJ2-1; 13 nucleotides match TRBD2. Trimming took 4 bases from V and 9 from J; bases not matched to a gene: 3. Germline V lookup: CDR1 SQVTM, CDR2 ANQGSEA. The CDR3 consists of 13 residues. The CDR3 sequence: CSVATSGRGEQFF. The CDR3 coding sequence is TGCAGCGTTGCAACTAGCGGGAGGGGTGAGCAGTTCTTC.

The gene calls are TRBV18 and TRBJ1-1, with D possibly being TRBD1 (5 bases). The V gene's germline CDR1 is KGHSH and CDR2 LQKENI. This CDR3 spans 14 amino acids. V lost 4 bases, J lost 4 bases, and 13 bases lay in between. In DNA, the CDR3 is TGTGCCAGCTCACGCCTCGGGGGGAGCACTGAAGCTTTCTTT. This codes for CASSRLGGSTEAFF.

This clonotype was picked up many times. V and J are TRBV5-1 and TRBJ2-4; D uncertain. V was clipped by 4 bases and J by 1 base, with 15 bases between them. Germline V gives CDR1 SGHRS, CDR2 YFSETQ. The CDR3 sequence is 16 residues long. The CDR3 sequence: CASSVTHEGAKNIQYF. The CDR3 DNA reads as TGCGCCAGCAGCGTGACCCATGAAGGGGCCAAAAACATTCAGTACTTC.

Ten or more counts support this clonotype. The chain is built from TRBV11-3 and TRBJ2-5; D gene uncertain. Between the trimmed V and J ends, which lost 8 bases and 0 bases, there was a span of 13 bases. This CDR3 is built from 14 residues. In germline, CDR1 is SGHNT, CDR2 YENEEA. CDR3 coding DNA: TGTGCCAGCTCCGGTCCCCCTTACCAAGAGACCCAGTACTTC. Its translation is CASSGPPYQETQYF. The variable domain in full, with the rest retrieved from reference TRBV11-3 and TRBJ2-5, is EAGVVQSPRYKIIEKKQPVAFWCNPISGHNTLYWYLQNLGQGPELLIRYENEEAVDDSQLPKDRFSAERLKGVDSTLKIQPAELGDSAVYLCASSGPPYQETQYFGPGTRLLVL.

Comments on this clonotype: The junction and the germline gene differ at one end; a read error may be behind it. V gene TRBV7-2 combines with J gene TRBJ1-5, with D tentatively TRBD1 (5 bases). The CDR3 sequence is 15 residues long. In germline, CDR1 is SGHTA, CDR2 FQGNSA. Here the CDR3 DNA reads TGTGCCAGCAGCTTCGGGACGGTTAGCAATCAGCCCCAGAATTTT. Protein: CASSFGTVSNQPQNF.

This clonotype was detected many times. The V and J genes are TRBV7-2 and TRBJ1-5, with a tentative D call TRBD1 (5 bases). This CDR3 spans 14 amino acids. CDR1 is SGHTA and CDR2 is FQGNSA in the germline V gene. V lost 1 base, J lost 4 bases, and 8 bases lay in between. CDR3 sequence reads: CASSLVGVNQPQHF. Written as DNA, the CDR3 is TGTGCCAGCAGCTTAGTAGGGGTTAATCAGCCCCAGCATTTT.

In its sample, this clonotype ranks as large. The chain has TRBV9 and TRBJ2-1; tentative D call: TRBD2 (6 bases). Germline-derived CDR1 and CDR2 are SGDLS and YYNGEE. The germline V and J ends were trimmed by 4 bases and 8 bases, with 13 bases remaining between them. This CDR3 has 13 amino acids. The CDR3 protein is CASSLGLTHEQFF. The DNA of the CDR3 is TGTGCCAGCAGCCTGGGACTGACCCATGAGCAGTTCTTC.

At least ten counts were recorded for this clonotype. The chain recombines TRBV7-9 with TRBJ2-1, with D possibly matching TRBD2 (5 bases). There are 15 residues in the CDR3. V lost 1 base and J lost 2, with 9 bases in between. Germline V gene lookup returns CDR1 SEHNR and CDR2 FQNEAQ (reference sequence). The CDR3 DNA is TGTGCCAGCAGCTTAGGGTGGGAGACCTACAATGAGCAGTTCTTC. The encoded protein is CASSLGWETYNEQFF.

This clonotype appeared many times. The CDR3, as DNA: TGCAGTGCCCGCAGGGAGCGGGAGCAGTACTTC. Translating it yields CSARREREQYF. The chain carries TRBV20-1 and TRBJ2-7; D assignment may be TRBD1 or TRBD2 (5 bases each). The V gene lost 6 bases and the J gene lost 7 bases, with 13 bases spanning the gap. Germline values: CDR1 DFQATT, CDR2 SNEGSKA (reference sequence). This CDR3 contains 11 residues.

This clonotype has a count of ten or more. The genes are TRBV10-3 and TRBJ2-7; TRBD1 matches 9 bases. The CDR3 contains 17 residues. J was trimmed by 2 bases and V by 2 bases; bases with no gene match: 10. Germline CDR1 is ENHRY and CDR2 is SYGVKD. CDR3 in DNA: TGTGCCATCAGTGAGGCAGCCGGGACAGGGATGACCTACGAGCAGTACTTC. This sequence encodes CAISEAAGTGMTYEQYF.

This clonotype was counted ten times or more. The chain links TRBV5-1 to TRBJ1-1; possible D gene TRBD1, 6 bases. This CDR3 region has 18 residues. Deletions cut 0 bases from V and 1 base from J, with 19 bases between. Looked up from germline, CDR1 is SGHRS and CDR2 is YFSETQ. For the CDR3, the DNA is TGCGCCAGCAGCTTGGATCTTACAGGGAGGGTGGCGAACACTGAAGCTTTCTTT. This encodes CASSLDLTGRVANTEAFF.

This clonotype was seen repeatedly, ten times or more. This chain joins TRBV6-2 or TRBV6-3 and TRBJ1-2; D is ambiguous. This CDR3 region has 11 residues. The germline gives CDR1 MNHEY, CDR2 SVGEGT. V lost 5 bases to trimming and J lost 8 bases, with 9 bases between them. The CDR3 coding sequence is TGTGCCAGCAGTCCATGGCGCGGCTACACCTTC. It codes for CASSPWRGYTF.

This clonotype was seen repeatedly, ten times or more. The chain recombines TRBV20-1 with TRBJ2-3, with TRBD2 as a possible D gene (6 bases). CDR1 and CDR2 from the germline V gene are DFQATT and SNEGSKA (reference sequence). Trimming removed 6 bases at V and 4 bases at J, with 23 bases between. CDR3 length: 16 amino acids. The CDR3 DNA is TGCAGTGCCATACCACTTAGCGGCTCCTACGCAGATACGCAGTATTTT. Translation: CSAIPLSGSYADTQYF.